This is a list of T cell receptor beta chains from one sample in a study of blood T cell repertoires in COVID-19. Here immunoSEQ multiplex PCR was the method, and the copy in TCRdb shows in-frame clones only, minus some. Altogether 200,000 to 250,000 clones are present, approximately 84% being singletons, with the ten largest covering under 2%. Sequencing input: peripheral blood. These receptors originate from a woman of 80 years or more with acute or convalescent COVID-19. Each CDR3 is given without its conserved first and last residue. Each record gives: J gene, V gene, CDR3 protein.

j_call: TRBJ2-7
v_call: TRBV5-6
cdr3_aa: ASSLWGVYEQY

j_call: TRBJ2-3
v_call: TRBV7-2
cdr3_aa: ASSLGLAGGTDTQY

j_call: TRBJ2-5
v_call: TRBV25-1
cdr3_aa: ASSNKIQETQY

j_call: TRBJ2-7
v_call: TRBV20-1
cdr3_aa: SASSPSGYEQY

j_call: TRBJ1-5
v_call: TRBV30
cdr3_aa: AWSVRAYSNQPQH

j_call: TRBJ2-3
v_call: TRBV28
cdr3_aa: ASRGTDTQY

j_call: TRBJ1-1
v_call: TRBV7-2
cdr3_aa: ASSLYGAEKAF

j_call: TRBJ2-6
v_call: TRBV3-1/TRBV3-2
cdr3_aa: ASSRTGAGANVLT

j_call: TRBJ2-7
v_call: TRBV11-2
cdr3_aa: ASSPGASGYYEQY

j_call: TRBJ2-5
v_call: TRBV7-2
cdr3_aa: ASSLARVGRGETQY

j_call: TRBJ2-3
v_call: TRBV7-2
cdr3_aa: ASSPGVKSSTDTQY

j_call: TRBJ1-2
v_call: TRBV7-3
cdr3_aa: ASSSTGDYGYT

j_call: TRBJ1-6
v_call: TRBV11-3
cdr3_aa: ASRSPAQGEDSPLH

j_call: TRBJ1-2
v_call: TRBV7-9
cdr3_aa: ASSYRGQLGYT

j_call: TRBJ1-1
v_call: TRBV3-1/TRBV3-2
cdr3_aa: ASSQGMRWTAGAF

j_call: TRBJ2-7
v_call: TRBV7-2
cdr3_aa: ASSLYYEQY

j_call: TRBJ2-3
v_call: TRBV5-1
cdr3_aa: ASSSGLAGGTSTDTQY

j_call: TRBJ2-1
v_call: TRBV9
cdr3_aa: ASSVAGYYNEQF

j_call: TRBJ2-2
v_call: TRBV15
cdr3_aa: ATSGGQTNTGELF

j_call: TRBJ2-7
v_call: TRBV12-2
cdr3_aa: ASRADSRSYEQY

j_call: TRBJ1-5
v_call: TRBV19
cdr3_aa: ASRRTRDSNQPQH

j_call: TRBJ1-4
v_call: TRBV6-1
cdr3_aa: ASSAGLLQGDEKLF

j_call: TRBJ2-3
v_call: TRBV6-2/TRBV6-3
cdr3_aa: ASSYSTLGGASTDTQY

j_call: TRBJ2-5
v_call: TRBV30
cdr3_aa: AWSLRTGETQY

j_call: TRBJ1-2
v_call: TRBV29-1
cdr3_aa: SVFTGSYGYT

j_call: TRBJ2-1
v_call: TRBV6-1
cdr3_aa: ASSGYRAGIGDEQF

j_call: TRBJ2-7
v_call: TRBV7-2
cdr3_aa: ASSFLSPSEQY

j_call: TRBJ1-6
v_call: TRBV7-3
cdr3_aa: ASSRDDRINSPLH